Reported below is one T cell receptor beta chain. Its specificity is unknown. This entry comes from a study of cytomegalovirus exposure and HLA in healthy donors. At the level of the study: The 120 or so validation repertoires, a later analysis reported, used the same platform as the 666 first-cohort repertoires. Study-wide results and caveats: Specificity of a few CMV-associated chains for CMV antigens was verified in vitro. The tendency of first-cohort TCR clusters to co-occur in the 90 to 150 validation repertoires was the finding of a later analysis. The majority of TCR sequences were rare, yet some public TCRs appeared in many donors.

TCRdb's copy holds only in-frame clones and misses some; the assay was immunoSEQ multiplex PCR. The profile shows almost 200,000 clones, about 81% of them singletons. The V and J ends lost 2 bases and 1 base, in that order; junction bases with no gene match: 2. CDR1 and CDR2 (germline): MDHEN, SYDVKM. This CDR3 is built from 15 residues. Sample: PBMCs. This clonotype was obtained from a woman in her twenties or thirties in good health and CMV-seronegative. The rearrangement uses TRBV28 and TRBJ2-3; 8 bases fit TRBD2. CDR3 sequence reads: CASSLAGGRTDTQYF. CDR3 DNA: TGTGCCAGCAGTTTAGCGGGGGGCCGCACAGATACGCAGTATTTT.